This T cell receptor beta chain was captured in a study of T cell responses to AZD1222 COVID-19 vaccine. There are 13 residues in the CDR3. The ends were cut back, 7 bases at V and 0 bases at J, with 7 bases in the middle. The germline gives CDR1 ENHRY, CDR2 SYGVKD. To note about this clone: Other DNA sequences in this specimen translate into the identical CDR3.

Assay: immunoSEQ multiplex PCR; the TCRdb copy retains only in-frame clones and omits some. The data contain some 140,000 clones, 80% to 90% of them singletons. The specimen was peripheral blood, collected 28 days after the second AZD1222 dose. This chain uses TRBV10-3 with TRBJ1-5, with unresolved D. The sequence derives from an adult who received the AZD1222 COVID-19 vaccine. CDR3 region: CAIKDGSNQPQHF. The CDR3 DNA reads TGTGCCATCAAAGACGGTAGCAATCAGCCCCAGCATTTT.